This TCR beta chain was recorded in a study of blood T cell repertoires in COVID-19. Profiled with immunoSEQ multiplex PCR; TCRdb holds only in-frame clones, not every one. The table has under 250,000 clones, approximately 87% seen once. This clone is a singleton in its sample. The V segment lost 9 bases and the J segment 0 bases; nucleotides outside the gene matches: 3. Looked up from germline, CDR1 is SGHAT and CDR2 is FQNNGV. The CDR3 spans 13 residues. The sequence came from a man aged 55 to 70 with acute or convalescent COVID-19. The sample consisted of peripheral blood. The chain recombines TRBV11-2 with TRBJ1-1; 8 bases align to TRBD1. The CDR3 DNA is TGTGCCAGTACAGGGGGGATGAACACTGAAGCTTTCTTT. Its protein is CASTGGMNTEAFF.